The clone carrying this T cell receptor (beta chain) was recorded a few times. Its antigen is currently unknown. The CDR3 covers 14 residues. Germline trimming cut 6 bases from V and 5 bases from J; bases unmatched to any gene: 7. The germline V gene encodes CDR1 ENHRY and CDR2 SYGVKD. Repertoires were generated with immunoSEQ multiplex PCR, while TCRdb's copy carries only in-frame clones and drops some. Of more than 110,000 clones listed, 84% are singletons. These data belong to a study of cytomegalovirus exposure and HLA in healthy donors. Study background: A subsequent analysis reported that the 95 to 150 validation repertoires were produced on the same platform that had also been used for the 666 first-cohort repertoires. Findings and caveats of the study: The investigators catalogued under 200 TCR beta chains as cytomegalovirus-associated.

This receptor was taken from a woman aged 25 to 45 in good health and CMV-seronegative. The chain couples TRBV10-3 to TRBJ1-2; 9 bases agree with TRBD1. The sample was PBMCs. The CDR3 DNA sequence: TGTGCCATCAGCCAGGACAGGGGCTCATATGGCTACACCTTC. The encoded protein is CAISQDRGSYGYTF.